This note documents a single T cell receptor (beta chain) sequence. Its antigen is undetermined. Sequenced with the Oncomine TCR Beta short-read assay was DNA taken from cultured CD4+ T cells. Each CDR3 protein gets one entry after TCRdb re-called the PCR reads with MiXCR. The sample lists roughly 6,900 distinct CDR3 sequences, 74% occurring once. Treatment defined: approximately nine-day PBMC culture with coronavirus spike peptide pools or control peptides (ViraFEST assay). This CDR3 has 15 residues. Between the trimmed V and J ends, which lost 0 bases and 5 bases, there was a span of 16 bases. CDR1 is DFQATT and CDR2 is SNEGSKA in the germline V gene (reference sequence). This specimen belongs to a study of vaccination and CD4 T cells after COVID-19.

The sequence derives from a human donor who had recovered from COVID-19. The rearrangement links TRBV20-1 to TRBJ2-5, with D unresolved. Sequencing input: CD4+ T cells from blood, cultured in vitro. For the CDR3, the DNA is TGCAGTGCTAGAGATAGGGTCGGGCTGGGGGAGACCCAGTACTTC. This gives the protein CSARDRVGLGETQYF.